This is a list of T cell receptor beta chains from one sample in a study of T cells in localized non-small cell lung cancer. Some clones are missing from TCRdb's copy, which holds only in-frame ones; the method was immunoSEQ multiplex PCR. The top ten hold around 2.8% of the sample, which has 26,000 or so clones, roughly 90% seen once. This material consisted of peripheral blood, taken before any cancer treatment. The receptors originated from a woman between 18 and 55 years old with stage I lung adenocarcinoma. The CDR3 runs from the conserved cysteine through the conserved F or W. The order of the fields is clone size, J gene, V gene, D gene, CDR3 length, CDR3 protein, CDR3 DNA. A D gene is named only where the DNA matches it firmly. Where a row states a size, it is once, few, many or the class of an expanded clone; other rows omit it.

abundance: NA; j_gene: TRBJ1-2; v_gene: TRBV28; d_gene: NA; len: 12; CDR3aa: CASSSRWGGYTF; CDR3nt: TGTGCCAGCAGTTCCCGGTGGGGTGGCTACACCTTC
abundance: NA; j_gene: TRBJ2-7; v_gene: TRBV6-1; d_gene: NA; len: 14; CDR3aa: CASSEDAENHEQYF; CDR3nt: TGTGCCAGCAGTGAAGACGCCGAGAACCACGAGCAGTACTTC
abundance: NA; j_gene: TRBJ2-7; v_gene: TRBV6-1; d_gene: NA; len: 13; CDR3aa: CASGGFLGYEQYF; CDR3nt: TGTGCCAGCGGGGGGTTTCTCGGGTACGAGCAGTACTTC
abundance: NA; j_gene: TRBJ2-7; v_gene: TRBV11-3; d_gene: TRBD2; len: 17; CDR3aa: CASSLDRGSGSVYEQYF; CDR3nt: TGTGCCAGCAGCTTAGATCGGGGTAGCGGGAGTGTCTACGAGCAGTACTTC
abundance: few; j_gene: TRBJ1-1; v_gene: TRBV9; d_gene: NA; len: 13; CDR3aa: CASSASPDTEAFF; CDR3nt: TGTGCCAGCAGCGCCTCGCCGGACACTGAAGCTTTCTTT
abundance: NA; j_gene: TRBJ1-4; v_gene: TRBV27; d_gene: NA; len: 15; CDR3aa: CASSSQRDWGEKLFF; CDR3nt: TGTGCCAGCAGTTCCCAACGGGATTGGGGTGAAAAACTGTTTTTT
abundance: NA; j_gene: TRBJ2-5; v_gene: TRBV5-1; d_gene: TRBD1; len: 15; CDR3aa: CASTRDRGYQETQYF; CDR3nt: TGCGCCAGCACCCGGGACAGGGGGTACCAAGAGACCCAGTACTTC
abundance: NA; j_gene: TRBJ2-3; v_gene: TRBV5-1; d_gene: NA; len: 14; CDR3aa: CASSRDNPTDTQYF; CDR3nt: TGCGCCAGCAGCCGGGACAACCCCACAGATACGCAGTATTTT
abundance: NA; j_gene: TRBJ1-2; v_gene: TRBV9; d_gene: TRBD1; len: 14; CDR3aa: CASTREGASGSYTF; CDR3nt: TGTGCCAGCACAAGGGAGGGGGCTAGCGGTAGCTACACCTTC
abundance: NA; j_gene: TRBJ2-7; v_gene: TRBV7-2; d_gene: NA; len: 15; CDR3aa: CASSLDSTATYEQYF; CDR3nt: TGTGCCAGCAGCTTAGATAGTACCGCGACGTACGAGCAGTACTTC
abundance: NA; j_gene: TRBJ1-2; v_gene: TRBV10-2; d_gene: NA; len: 14; CDR3aa: CASSESGPTRGYTF; CDR3nt: TGCGCCAGCAGTGAGTCGGGTCCGACTCGAGGCTACACCTTC
abundance: NA; j_gene: TRBJ2-7; v_gene: TRBV7-9; d_gene: NA; len: 11; CDR3aa: CASAGNYEQYF; CDR3nt: TGTGCCAGCGCAGGGAACTACGAGCAGTACTTC
abundance: NA; j_gene: TRBJ2-3; v_gene: TRBV6-5; d_gene: NA; len: 15; CDR3aa: CASSRTYSSTDTQYF; CDR3nt: TGTGCCAGCAGCCGAACATACTCTAGCACAGATACGCAGTATTTT
abundance: NA; j_gene: TRBJ2-7; v_gene: TRBV5-1; d_gene: NA; len: 13; CDR3aa: CASSFTGNYEQYF; CDR3nt: TGCGCCAGCAGCTTTACAGGGAACTACGAGCAGTACTTC
abundance: NA; j_gene: TRBJ2-3; v_gene: TRBV10-3; d_gene: NA; len: 14; CDR3aa: CAISETGDRGTQYF; CDR3nt: TGTGCCATCAGTGAGACAGGAGACCGTGGTACGCAGTATTTT
abundance: once; j_gene: TRBJ2-3; v_gene: TRBV10-3; d_gene: NA; len: 17; CDR3aa: CAISESGTGAPGDTQYF; CDR3nt: TGTGCCATCAGTGAGTCGGGAACCGGCGCACCGGGAGATACGCAGTATTTT
abundance: NA; j_gene: TRBJ1-2; v_gene: TRBV7-9; d_gene: NA; len: 13; CDR3aa: CATSRTGPHGYTF; CDR3nt: TGTGCCACGTCCCGGACCGGGCCTCATGGCTACACCTTC
abundance: once; j_gene: TRBJ2-1; v_gene: TRBV4-1; d_gene: NA; len: 16; CDR3aa: CASSQDRGSSYNEQFF; CDR3nt: TGCGCCAGCAGCCAAGATAGAGGGAGCTCCTACAATGAGCAGTTCTTC
abundance: NA; j_gene: TRBJ1-3; v_gene: TRBV30; d_gene: NA; len: 14; CDR3aa: CAWRGSNSGNTIYF; CDR3nt: TGTGCCTGGAGGGGCAGCAACTCTGGAAACACCATATATTTT
abundance: NA; j_gene: TRBJ2-5; v_gene: TRBV30; d_gene: TRBD1; len: 17; CDR3aa: CAWSKGAGGLGQETQYF; CDR3nt: TGTGCCTGGAGTAAGGGGGCAGGGGGCCTAGGCCAAGAGACCCAGTACTTC
abundance: NA; j_gene: TRBJ1-2; v_gene: TRBV2; d_gene: TRBD1; len: 15; CDR3aa: CASRVNRGPNYGYTF; CDR3nt: TGTGCCAGCAGGGTAAACAGGGGCCCGAACTATGGCTACACCTTC
abundance: NA; j_gene: TRBJ1-2; v_gene: TRBV4-1; d_gene: NA; len: 14; CDR3aa: CASSQPYGRYGYTF; CDR3nt: TGCGCCAGCAGCCAACCATACGGACGGTATGGCTACACCTTC
abundance: once; j_gene: TRBJ1-1; v_gene: TRBV7-9; d_gene: NA; len: 14; CDR3aa: CASGTSGENTEAFF; CDR3nt: TGTGCCAGCGGTACCTCTGGGGAGAACACTGAAGCTTTCTTT
abundance: NA; j_gene: TRBJ2-7; v_gene: TRBV15; d_gene: TRBD1; len: 14; CDR3aa: CATSSSTGQDEQYF; CDR3nt: TGTGCCACCAGCAGTTCGACAGGGCAGGACGAGCAGTACTTC
abundance: NA; j_gene: TRBJ2-3; v_gene: TRBV10-1; d_gene: TRBD2; len: 16; CDR3aa: CASSAAIAGDVDTQYF; CDR3nt: TGCGCCAGCAGTGCCGCAATAGCGGGAGATGTAGATACGCAGTATTTT